This paragraph covers one T cell receptor beta chain sequence. This sample was taken from a study of blood T cell repertoires in COVID-19. Study-level background: Material from acute and convalescent COVID-19 was sourced from the United States, Italy and Spain.

Using immunoSEQ multiplex PCR, the repertoire was profiled, and TCRdb retains in-frame clones only, with some absent. The sample consists of approximately 150,000 clones, around three quarters of them appearing once. Looked up from germline, CDR1 is SQVTM and CDR2 is ANQGSEA. This CDR3 is 16 amino acids long. The V gene lost 3 bases and the J gene lost 4 bases, with 21 bases spanning the gap. The cohort comprised adults aged 18 to 89 years residing in about two dozen US areas. The chain combines TRBV29-1 with TRBJ2-5; D perhaps matches TRBD1 (6 bases). This clonotype originated in a woman aged 70 to 79 in a cohort exposed to, infected with or recovered from COVID-19 (not recorded which). The sample consisted of PBMCs or T cells enriched from blood (not recorded which). The CDR3 is CSVDFPGDTRGETQYF. CDR3 DNA sequence: TGCAGCGTTGACTTTCCCGGGGACACTCGGGGAGAGACCCAGTACTTC.